This TCR beta chain was identified during a study of shared clonotypes between healthy human individuals. Study conclusions and caveats: In this cohort, only blood was sampled, and tissue repertoires likely differ.

This clone was found a few times. Its matching antigen is unknown. With unsorted samples, genomic DNA was obtained from 89 million or so PBMCs. Germline V gives CDR1 MDHEN, CDR2 SYDVKM. V was clipped by 6 bases and J by 0 bases; unmatched bases: 8. CDR3 length equals 15 residues. The quantity of DNA used in unsorted PBMC replicate PCRs was approximately 300 ng, corresponding to 25,000 to 30,000 T cell genomes. Clones were read by immunoSEQ multiplex PCR, and TCRdb kept only the in-frame ones, dropping some. The sample shows 450,000 or so clones, 77% of them seen only once. The clonotype comes from a middle-aged woman in good health. Some clones in this sample may be carry-over from other donors' samples. This sequence joins TRBV28 and TRBJ2-7; the match to TRBD1 covers 7 bases. The sample comprised PBMCs. The CDR3 is CASSSGQAYSYEQYF. The CDR3 DNA reads TGTGCCAGCAGCTCTGGACAGGCTTACTCCTACGAGCAGTACTTC.